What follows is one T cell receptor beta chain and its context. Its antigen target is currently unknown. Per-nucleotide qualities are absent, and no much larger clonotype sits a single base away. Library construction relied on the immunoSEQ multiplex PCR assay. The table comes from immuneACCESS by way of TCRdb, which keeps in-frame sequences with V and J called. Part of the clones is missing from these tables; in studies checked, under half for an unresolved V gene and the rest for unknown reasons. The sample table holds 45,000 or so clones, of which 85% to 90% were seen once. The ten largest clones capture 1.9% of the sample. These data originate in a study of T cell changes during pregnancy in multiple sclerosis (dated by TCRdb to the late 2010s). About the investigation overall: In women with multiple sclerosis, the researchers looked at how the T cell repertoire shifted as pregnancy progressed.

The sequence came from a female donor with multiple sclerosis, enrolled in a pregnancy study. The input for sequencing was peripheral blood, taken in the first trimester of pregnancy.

The CDR3 amino acid sequence is: CASSEPRLVYNEQFF. The sequenced DNA: TGTGCCAGCAGTGAGCCGAGACTAGTCTACAATGAGCAGTTCTTC. This sequence uses TRBV2 and TRBJ2-1; D gene: possibly TRBD2, on 6 matching bases. V loses 3 bases, J loses 3 bases, and the germline ends lie 12 bases apart. Based on the germline V gene, the CDR1 and CDR2 sequences are SNHLY and FYNNEI. The CDR3 has 15 amino acids, counting the end cysteine and phenylalanine. The sequence is cut down to CDR3 DNA, 45 bases in frame from base 1.